Sequencing of this TCR beta chain was carried out in a study of cytomegalovirus exposure and HLA in healthy donors. The PCR made use of 60 Vbeta and 13 Jbeta primers. Produced via immunoSEQ multiplex PCR; TCRdb's table is partial and in-frame only. The sample includes approximately 160,000 clones, around 68% of them seen just once. A few counts support this clone. No antigen is known for it. Points from the study as a whole: Confirmation in vitro established that a few CMV-associated chains were specific for CMV antigens.

This CDR3 comprises 18 residues. Germline CDR1 is SGHRS and CDR2 is YFSETQ. V was clipped by 2 bases and J by 4 bases; unmatched bases: 16. The chain is built from TRBV5-1 and TRBJ1-1; 8 nucleotides line up with TRBD1. This receptor was taken from a woman between 40 and 50 years old in good health and CMV-seropositive. What was sequenced was PBMCs. The DNA of the CDR3 is TGCGCCAGCAGCTTATGGGGACAGGTAGATTTCGGCTCCACTGAAGCTTTCTTT. It specifies CASSLWGQVDFGSTEAFF.